This T cell receptor (beta chain) was identified during a study of alternative splicing in chronic myeloid leukemia remission (dated by TCRdb to 2019 to 2021). In the study overall: RNA sequencing was used to profile peripheral blood taken from chronic-phase CML patients both at diagnosis and at remission, and those profiles were then compared against healthy donors. For diagnosis, remission and control samples alike, total RNA was extracted from peripheral blood mononuclear cells using Trizol. Trial diagnostic specimens were total leukocytes from peripheral blood collected in EDTA. The RESIST (imatinib), ENESTxtnd (nilotinib) and PINNACLE (nilotinib plus pegylated interferon) trials supplied under 10 diagnostic specimens along with matched remission specimens. The median age was about 54 years at diagnosis and approximately 56 at remission, while healthy controls had a median age of approximately 36. Nine CML samples, seven diagnostic and two matched remission, were obtained from the French Persistem study. In terms of female/male counts, the diagnosis samples were 11/5, the remission samples were 8/3 and the controls were 2/4. The research as a whole found: Strong differences in blood cell composition were observed between timepoints, with a shift from myeloid progenitor enrichment at diagnosis to mature lymphoid enrichment at remission. Blood cell composition at remission was reconfigured to resemble lymphoid cell-enriched normal controls.

Receptors were amplified or captured by bulk RNA-seq. The TruSeq Stranded RNA sample prep kit was used to generate libraries of poly-A-enriched mRNA from an input of approximately 0.94 ug total RNA. Every sample was sequenced in triplicate, with paired-end sequencing run on a HiSeq 2500. RNA-seq read length was 125 nucleotides per mate. Per the source publication's procedure: Reads were trimmed and aligned to hg38 with STAR v2.7, with quality control by FASTQC, RSeQC and multiqc. Salmon 0.14.1 was used to quantify gene expression levels as transcripts per million (TPM). The results of principal component analysis suggested that neither trial, library batch, sequencing batch, treatment regimen nor sex drove the transcriptomic profiles. After reprocessing by TCRdb, each CDR3 protein sequence is one entry, and no DNA is given. The V and J calls were not made by the authors but by TCRdb's processing. The sample table records about 110 distinct CDR3 sequences; around 98% of these occur just once. The biggest ten clones account for 11% of the sample.

This specimen's time point label, per the study, means: chronic-phase CML before TKI therapy (screening/day 1). Over 15 CML patients made up the patient cohort, and matched post-remission samples were retrieved for a subset of those patients. With respect to this clonotype: Its antigen is unknown.

The CDR3, cysteine through phenylalanine, is 14 amino acids long. No DNA sequence is on record. The germline V gene (reference sequence) yields LNHDA for CDR1 and SQIVND for CDR2. The receptor comes from an adult with chronic myeloid leukemia. The chain uses TRBV19 and TRBJ1-1; TCRdb's D call of TRBD1 is untestable without DNA. The specimen comprised PBMCs or total blood leukocytes (not recorded which), sampled at diagnosis. For the CDR3, the sequence is CASHNRDLNTEAFF. The CDR3, completed at both ends by the reference TRBV19 and TRBJ1-1 genes, gives the full variable domain DGGITQSPKYLFRKEGQNVTLSCEQNLNHDAMYWYRQDPGQGLRLIYYSQIVNDFQKGDIAEGYSVSREKKESFPLTVTSAQKNPTAFYLCASHNRDLNTEAFFGQGTRLTVV.